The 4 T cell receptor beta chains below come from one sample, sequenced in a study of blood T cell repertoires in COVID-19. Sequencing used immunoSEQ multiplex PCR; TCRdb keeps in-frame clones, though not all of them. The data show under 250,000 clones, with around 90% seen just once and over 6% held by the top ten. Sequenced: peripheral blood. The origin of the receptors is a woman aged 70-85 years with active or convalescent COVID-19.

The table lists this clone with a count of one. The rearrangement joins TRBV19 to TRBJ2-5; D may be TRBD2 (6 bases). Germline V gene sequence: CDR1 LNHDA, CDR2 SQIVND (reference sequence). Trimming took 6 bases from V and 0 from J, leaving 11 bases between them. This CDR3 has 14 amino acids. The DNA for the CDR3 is TGTGCCAGTAGGCTTAGCGGTTACCAAGAGACCCAGTACTTC. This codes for CASRLSGYQETQYF.

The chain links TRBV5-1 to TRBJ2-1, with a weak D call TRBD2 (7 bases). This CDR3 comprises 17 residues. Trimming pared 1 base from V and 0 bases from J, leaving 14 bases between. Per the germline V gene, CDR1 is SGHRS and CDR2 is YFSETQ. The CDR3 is CASSLSGGGFSYNEQFF. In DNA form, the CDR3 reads TGCGCCAGCAGCTTGTCTGGGGGGGGCTTCTCCTACAATGAGCAGTTCTTC.

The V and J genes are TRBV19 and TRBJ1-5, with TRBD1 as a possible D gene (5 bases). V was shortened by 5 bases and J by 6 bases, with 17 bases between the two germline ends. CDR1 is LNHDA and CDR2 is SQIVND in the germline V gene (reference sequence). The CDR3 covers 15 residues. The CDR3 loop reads CASSSGGHLGQPQHF. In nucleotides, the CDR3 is TGTGCCAGTAGTTCCGGTGGACATTTGGGTCAGCCCCAGCATTTT.

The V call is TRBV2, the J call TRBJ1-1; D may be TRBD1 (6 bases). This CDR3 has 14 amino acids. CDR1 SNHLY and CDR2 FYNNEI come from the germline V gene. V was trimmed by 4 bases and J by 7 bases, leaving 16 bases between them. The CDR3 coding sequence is TGTGCCAGCAGTGTCATCCAGCAACAGGGTGAAGCTTTCTTT. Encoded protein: CASSVIQQQGEAFF.